This T cell receptor (beta chain) came from a study of early T cells in non-severe SARS-CoV-2 infection. Each cDNA molecule carried a unique molecular identifier. TCRdb called the 5' RACE reads again in MiXCR, with one record for every CDR3 protein. The sample has 30,000 to 45,000 distinct CDR3 sequences; roughly 5% are singletons. The V gene's germline CDR1 is SEHNR and CDR2 FQNEAQ (reference sequence). Trimming at V came to 1 base and at J to 7 bases, leaving 6 bases not matched to a gene. This CDR3 has 14 residues. This clonotype was counted at least ten times. This sequence was found in an adult who was a healthcare worker with PCR-confirmed SARS-CoV-2 infection or an uninfected control (not recorded which). This chain joins TRBV7-9 and TRBJ1-2; 7 nucleotides line up with TRBD1. Sequencing was carried out using whole blood. CDR3 sequence (DNA): TGTGCCAGCAGCTTAGGAGGGGGACAGCTTGGCTACACCTTC. Translating gives CASSLGGGQLGYTF. Combining the CDR3 with reference TRBV7-9 and TRBJ1-2 gives the whole variable domain DTGVSQNPRHKITKRGQNVTFRCDPISEHNRLYWYRQTLGQGPEFLTYFQNEAQLEKSRLLSDRFSAERPKGSFSTLEIQRTEQGDSAMYLCASSLGGGQLGYTFGSGTRLTVV.